This TCR beta chain was captured in a study of cytomegalovirus exposure and HLA in healthy donors. The study's findings and limits: Under in vitro conditions, a few CMV-associated chains were confirmed as specific for CMV antigens. Researchers counted roughly 150 TCR beta chains as cytomegalovirus-associated. The later analysis indicated that the majority of CMV-associated TCR beta chains appeared HLA-restricted.

With 2 bases removed from V and 6 bases from J, the gap between germline ends came to 8 bases. The CDR3 spans 12 residues. Looked up from germline, CDR1 is SGHRS and CDR2 is YFSETQ. Donors likely had unrecorded immune exposures despite being nominally healthy when sampled. With respect to this clone: The antigen is not known.

60 Vbeta and 13 Jbeta primers were used in PCR. Assay used: immunoSEQ multiplex PCR; TCRdb lists only in-frame clones, some missing. This sample has about 220,000 clones, with roughly 88% found just once. The specimen sequenced was PBMCs. This chain links TRBV5-1 with TRBJ1-2; D ambiguous. The TCR originated in a boy aged 2 to 10 in good health and CMV-seronegative. This chain's CDR3 is CASSFTGDGYTF. DNA for the CDR3: TGCGCCAGCAGCTTTACGGGAGATGGCTACACCTTC.